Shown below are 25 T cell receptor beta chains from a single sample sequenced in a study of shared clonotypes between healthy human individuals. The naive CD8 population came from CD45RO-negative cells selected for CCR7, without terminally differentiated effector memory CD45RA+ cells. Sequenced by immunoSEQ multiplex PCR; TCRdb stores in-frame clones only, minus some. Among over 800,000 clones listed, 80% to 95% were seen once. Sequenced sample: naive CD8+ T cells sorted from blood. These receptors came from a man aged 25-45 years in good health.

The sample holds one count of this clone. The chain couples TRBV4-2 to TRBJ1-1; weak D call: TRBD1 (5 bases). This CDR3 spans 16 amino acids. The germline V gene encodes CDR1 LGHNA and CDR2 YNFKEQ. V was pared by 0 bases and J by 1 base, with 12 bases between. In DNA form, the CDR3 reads TGTGCCAGCAGCCAAGAACAGGCGGTAAAGAACACTGAAGCTTTCTTT. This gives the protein CASSQEQAVKNTEAFF.

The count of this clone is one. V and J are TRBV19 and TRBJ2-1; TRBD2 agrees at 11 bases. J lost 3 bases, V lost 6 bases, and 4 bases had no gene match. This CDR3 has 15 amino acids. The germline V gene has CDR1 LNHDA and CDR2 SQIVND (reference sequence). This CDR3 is CASRVLAGDYNEQFF. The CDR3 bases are TGTGCCAGTAGAGTACTAGCGGGGGACTACAATGAGCAGTTCTTC.

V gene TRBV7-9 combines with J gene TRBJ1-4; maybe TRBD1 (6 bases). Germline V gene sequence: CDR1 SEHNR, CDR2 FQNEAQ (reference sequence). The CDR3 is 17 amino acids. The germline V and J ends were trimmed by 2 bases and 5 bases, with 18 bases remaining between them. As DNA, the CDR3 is TGTGCCAGCAGCTTACCCCGGTCAGGGGTCTGGAATGAAAAACTGTTTTTT. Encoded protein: CASSLPRSGVWNEKLFF.

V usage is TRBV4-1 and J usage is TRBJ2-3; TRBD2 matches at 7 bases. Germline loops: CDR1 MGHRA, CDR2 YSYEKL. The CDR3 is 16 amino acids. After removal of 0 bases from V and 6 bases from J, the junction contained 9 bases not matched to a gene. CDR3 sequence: CASSQEYRGSGDTQYF. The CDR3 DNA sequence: TGCGCCAGCAGCCAAGAGTATCGCGGGAGCGGGGATACGCAGTATTTT.

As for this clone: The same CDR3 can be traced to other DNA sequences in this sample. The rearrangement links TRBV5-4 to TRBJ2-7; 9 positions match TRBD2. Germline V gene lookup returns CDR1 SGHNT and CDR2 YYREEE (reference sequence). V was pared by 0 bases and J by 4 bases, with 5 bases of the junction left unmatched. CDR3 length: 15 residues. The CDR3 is CASSLEAGGPYEQYF. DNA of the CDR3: TGTGCCAGCAGCTTGGAGGCGGGAGGGCCTTACGAGCAGTACTTC. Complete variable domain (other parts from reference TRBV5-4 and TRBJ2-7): ETGVTQSPTHLIKTRGQQVTLRCSSQSGHNTVSWYQQALGQGPQFIFQYYREEENGRGNFPPRFSGLQFPNYSSELNVNALELDDSALYLCASSLEAGGPYEQYFGPGTRLTVT.

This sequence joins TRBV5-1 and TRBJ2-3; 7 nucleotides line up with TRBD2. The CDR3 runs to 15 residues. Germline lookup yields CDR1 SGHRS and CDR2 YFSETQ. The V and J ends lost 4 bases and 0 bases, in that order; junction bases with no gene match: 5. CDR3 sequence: CASSPGGGSTDTQYF. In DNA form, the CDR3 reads TGCGCCAGCAGCCCGGGGGGAGGGAGCACAGATACGCAGTATTTT.

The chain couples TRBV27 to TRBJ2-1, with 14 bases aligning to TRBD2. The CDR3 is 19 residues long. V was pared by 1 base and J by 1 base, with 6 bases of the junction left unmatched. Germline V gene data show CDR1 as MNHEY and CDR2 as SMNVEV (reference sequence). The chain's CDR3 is CASSLLGLAGEGSYNEQFF. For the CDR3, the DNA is TGTGCCAGCAGTTTATTGGGACTAGCGGGAGAAGGGTCCTACAATGAGCAGTTCTTC.

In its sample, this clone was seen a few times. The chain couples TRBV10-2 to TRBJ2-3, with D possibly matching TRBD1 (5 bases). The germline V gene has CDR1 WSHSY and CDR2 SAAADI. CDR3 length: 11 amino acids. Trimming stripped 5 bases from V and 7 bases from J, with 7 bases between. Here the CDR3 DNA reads TGCGCCAGCAGTACAGGATATACGCAGTATTTT. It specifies CASSTGYTQYF.

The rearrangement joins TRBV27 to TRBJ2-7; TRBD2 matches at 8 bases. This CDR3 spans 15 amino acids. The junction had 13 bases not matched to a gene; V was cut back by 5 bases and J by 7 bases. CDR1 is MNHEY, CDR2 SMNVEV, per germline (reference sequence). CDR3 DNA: TGTGCCAGCAGTCATAGTAGCGGGACGAATGGGGAGCAGTACTTC. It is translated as CASSHSSGTNGEQYF.

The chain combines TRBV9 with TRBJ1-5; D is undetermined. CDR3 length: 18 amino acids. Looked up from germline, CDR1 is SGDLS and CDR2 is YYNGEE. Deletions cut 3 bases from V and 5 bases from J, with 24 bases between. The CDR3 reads CASSEDPSLGVADQPQHF. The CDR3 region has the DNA TGTGCCAGCAGCGAGGATCCCTCTCTTGGGGTCGCCGATCAGCCCCAGCATTTT.

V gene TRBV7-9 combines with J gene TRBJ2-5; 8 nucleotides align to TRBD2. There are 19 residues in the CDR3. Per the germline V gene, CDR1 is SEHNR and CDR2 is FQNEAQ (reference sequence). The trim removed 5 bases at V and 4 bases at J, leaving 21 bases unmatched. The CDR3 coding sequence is TGTGCCAGCAGCGACCCGCGTGCCGAAACTAGCGGCAATGGAGAGACCCAGTACTTC. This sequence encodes CASSDPRAETSGNGETQYF.

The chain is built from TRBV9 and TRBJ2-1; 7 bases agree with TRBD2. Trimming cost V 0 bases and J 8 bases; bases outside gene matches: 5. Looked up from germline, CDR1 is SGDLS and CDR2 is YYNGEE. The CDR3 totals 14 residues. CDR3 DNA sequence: TGTGCCAGCAGCGTAGGCGGGGGAAGCCATGAGCAGTTCTTC. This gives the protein CASSVGGGSHEQFF.

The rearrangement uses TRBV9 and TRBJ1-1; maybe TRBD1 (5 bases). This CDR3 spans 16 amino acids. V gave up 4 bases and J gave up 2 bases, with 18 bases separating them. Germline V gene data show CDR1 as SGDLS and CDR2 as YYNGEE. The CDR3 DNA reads TGTGCCAGCAGCCCCCGAGGCGGGGGGGATAACACTGAAGCTTTCTTT. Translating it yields CASSPRGGGDNTEAFF.

CDR3 sequence reads: CASSQGLAVLNEQFF. The CDR3 DNA follows: TGTGCCAGCAGCCAGGGACTAGCGGTACTCAATGAGCAGTTCTTC. The chain couples TRBV6-4 to TRBJ2-1; 11 bases agree with TRBD2. This CDR3 is 15 amino acids long. CDR1 is MRHNA and CDR2 is SNTAGT in the germline V gene. After removal of 6 bases from V and 6 bases from J, the junction contained 7 bases not matched to a gene.

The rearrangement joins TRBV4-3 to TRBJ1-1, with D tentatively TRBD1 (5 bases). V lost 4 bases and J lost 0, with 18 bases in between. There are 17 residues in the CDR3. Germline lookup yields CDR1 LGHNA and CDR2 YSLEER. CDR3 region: CASSPVGQGILNTEAFF. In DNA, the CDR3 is TGCGCCAGCAGCCCCGTGGGGCAGGGTATTTTGAACACTGAAGCTTTCTTT.

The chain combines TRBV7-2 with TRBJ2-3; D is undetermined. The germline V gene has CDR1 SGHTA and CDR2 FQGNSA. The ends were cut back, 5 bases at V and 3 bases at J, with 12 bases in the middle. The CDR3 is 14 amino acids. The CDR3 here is CASSPVGYTDTQYF. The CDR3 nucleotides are TGTGCCAGCAGCCCAGTCGGGTATACAGATACGCAGTATTTT.

The CDR3 is CASSLKGQAYEQYF. CDR3 DNA: TGTGCCAGCAGTTTAAAGGGACAGGCCTACGAGCAGTACTTC. This chain joins TRBV28 and TRBJ2-7, with 8 bases fitting TRBD1. CDR1 is MDHEN, CDR2 SYDVKM, per germline. CDR3 length: 14 amino acids. V shed 2 bases and J 2 bases; nucleotides not matched to a gene: 2. The whole variable domain, filled in from reference TRBV28 and TRBJ2-7, reads DVKVTQSSRYLVKRTGEKVFLECVQDMDHENMFWYRQDPGLGLRLIYFSYDVKMKEKGDIPEGYSVSREKKERFSLILESASTNQTSMYLCASSLKGQAYEQYFGPGTRLTVT.

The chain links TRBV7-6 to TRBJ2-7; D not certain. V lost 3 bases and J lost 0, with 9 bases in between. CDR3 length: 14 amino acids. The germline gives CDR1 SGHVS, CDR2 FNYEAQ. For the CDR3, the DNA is TGTGCCAGCAGCTTGACTGGGGACTCCTACGAGCAGTACTTC. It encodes CASSLTGDSYEQYF.

The CDR3 region is CAWNKGRDYGYTF. The CDR3 region has the DNA TGTGCCTGGAATAAGGGTCGGGACTATGGCTACACCTTC. The genes are TRBV30 and TRBJ1-2; D remains unclear. Trimming took 4 bases from V and 3 from J, leaving 12 bases between them. The CDR3 covers 13 residues. Germline CDR1 GTSNPN, CDR2 SVGIG (reference sequence).

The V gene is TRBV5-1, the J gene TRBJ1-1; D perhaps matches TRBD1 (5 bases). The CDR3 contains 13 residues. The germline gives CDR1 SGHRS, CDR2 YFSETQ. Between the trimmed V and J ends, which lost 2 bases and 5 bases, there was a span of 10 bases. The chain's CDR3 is CASSLGTGTEAFF. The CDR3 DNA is TGCGCCAGCAGCTTAGGGACTGGGACTGAAGCTTTCTTT.

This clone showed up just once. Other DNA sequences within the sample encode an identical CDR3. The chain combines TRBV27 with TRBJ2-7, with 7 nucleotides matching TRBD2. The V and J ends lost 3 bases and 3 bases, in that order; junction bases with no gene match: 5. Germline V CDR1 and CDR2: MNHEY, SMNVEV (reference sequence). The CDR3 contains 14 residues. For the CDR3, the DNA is TGTGCCAGCAGTTTCGGGGAGGGCGGCTACGAGCAGTACTTC. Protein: CASSFGEGGYEQYF.

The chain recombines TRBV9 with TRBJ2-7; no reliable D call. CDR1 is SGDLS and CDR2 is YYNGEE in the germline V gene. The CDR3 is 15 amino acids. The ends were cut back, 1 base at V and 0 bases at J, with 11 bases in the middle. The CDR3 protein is CASSVFPTSSYEQYF. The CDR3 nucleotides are TGTGCCAGCAGCGTATTCCCTACCTCCTCCTACGAGCAGTACTTC. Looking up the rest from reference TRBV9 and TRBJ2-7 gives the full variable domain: DSGVTQTPKHLITATGQRVTLRCSPRSGDLSVYWYQQSLDQGLQFLIQYYNGEERAKGNILERFSAQQFPDLHSELNLSSLELGDSALYFCASSVFPTSSYEQYFGPGTRLTVT.

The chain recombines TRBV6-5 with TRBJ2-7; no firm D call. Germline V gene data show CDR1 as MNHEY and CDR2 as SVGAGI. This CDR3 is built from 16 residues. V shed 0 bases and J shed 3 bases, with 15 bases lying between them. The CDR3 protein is CASSYSPPDRIYEQYF. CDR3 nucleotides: TGTGCCAGCAGTTACTCTCCCCCGGATCGTATCTACGAGCAGTACTTC.

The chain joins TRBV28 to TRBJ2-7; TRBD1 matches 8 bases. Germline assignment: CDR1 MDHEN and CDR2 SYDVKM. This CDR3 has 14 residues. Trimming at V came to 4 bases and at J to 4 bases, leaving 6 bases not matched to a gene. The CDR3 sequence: CASSYPDRAYEQYF. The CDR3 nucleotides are TGTGCCAGCAGTTATCCGGACAGGGCGTACGAGCAGTACTTC.

The CDR3 is CASSSPTGVYEQYF. DNA for the CDR3: TGTGCCAGCAGCTCCCCAACAGGAGTATACGAGCAGTACTTC. The rearrangement links TRBV28 to TRBJ2-7, with a weak D call TRBD1 (5 bases). V was cut by 6 bases and J by 4 bases, with 16 bases left in between. This CDR3 spans 14 amino acids. CDR1 is MDHEN and CDR2 is SYDVKM in the germline V gene.